This T cell receptor beta chain was obtained from a study of T-cell reconstitution after alpha-beta-depleted transplantation in children. Study observations and caveats: Several hundred expanded graft clones reportedly gave rise to the alpha-beta T cells present about two months after transplant.

With regard to this clonotype: Its matching antigen is unknown. No DNA is shown, since the ends of the CDR3 on it are uncertain; the CDR3 is the one TCRdb lists.

Molecular barcoding with unique molecular identifiers was used for the TCRbeta library. Using its own MiXCR run on the PCR reads, TCRdb lists one record per CDR3 protein. This table holds hundreds of thousands of distinct CDR3 sequences, around 14% found once. Per the germline V gene, CDR1 is DFQATT and CDR2 is SNEGSKA (reference sequence). Ends included, the CDR3 has 12 residues. The chain uses TRBV20-1 and TRBJ2-1; TRBD2 reflects the table's D call only, with no check against the DNA. This sample comprised PBMCs, obtained before TCRalphabeta/CD19-depleted stem cell transplant. The TCR comes from a girl aged 2-10 years with congenital amegakaryocytic thrombocytopenia, due to receive a stem cell transplant. The chain's CDR3 is CSARVGEGARFF.